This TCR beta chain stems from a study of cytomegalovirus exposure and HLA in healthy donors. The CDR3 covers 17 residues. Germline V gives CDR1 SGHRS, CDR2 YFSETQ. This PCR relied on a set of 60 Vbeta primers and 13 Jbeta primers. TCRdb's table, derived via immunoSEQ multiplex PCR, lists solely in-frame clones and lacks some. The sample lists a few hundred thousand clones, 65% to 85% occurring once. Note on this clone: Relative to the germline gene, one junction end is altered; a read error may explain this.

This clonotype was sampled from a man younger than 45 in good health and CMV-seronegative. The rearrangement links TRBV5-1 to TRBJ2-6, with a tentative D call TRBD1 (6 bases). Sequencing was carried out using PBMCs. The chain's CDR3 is CASSLGQWNSGASVLTF. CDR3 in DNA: TGCGCCAGCAGCTTAGGACAGTGGAACTCTGGGGCCAGCGTCCTGACTTTC.